The 28 T cell receptor beta chains below were found in one sample sequenced in a study of identical twins. Using its own MiXCR run on the 5' RACE reads, TCRdb lists one record per CDR3 protein. Of a few hundred thousand distinct CDR3 sequences listed, less than 25% were seen once; the top ten hold roughly 2.8%. The same data also went into a second study, on T cells expressing NK-cell markers.

Sequenced sample: CD4+ T cells sorted from blood. Every receptor here comes from a young woman in good health.

This clonotype occurred a few times. The chain carries TRBV7-2 and TRBJ2-5, with D unresolved. This CDR3 has 14 amino acids. V lost 8 bases and J lost 5, with 18 bases in between. Germline CDR1 and CDR2: SGHTA and FQGNSA. The CDR3 DNA reads TGTGCCAGCGCCTCCACCCGGATCAGGGAGACCCAGTACTTC. As protein: CASASTRIRETQYF.

This clonotype was counted only a few times. The chain is built from TRBV5-1 and TRBJ2-2; D unclear. V shed 0 bases and J shed 7 bases, with 13 bases lying between them. The CDR3 has 15 amino acids. Germline-derived CDR1 and CDR2 are SGHRS and YFSETQ. The CDR3 is CASSLGGRVRGELFF. As DNA, the CDR3 is TGCGCCAGCAGCTTGGGTGGCAGAGTCCGCGGGGAGCTGTTTTTT.

V is TRBV6-5 and J is TRBJ1-6; tentative D call: TRBD1 (5 bases). The CDR3 consists of 15 residues. Germline CDR1 is MNHEY and CDR2 is SVGAGI. V was cut by 2 bases and J by 8 bases, with 13 bases left in between. Here the CDR3 reads CASSYDSGGDSPLHF. CDR3 nucleotides: TGTGCCAGCAGTTACGATTCGGGGGGGGATTCACCCCTCCACTTT.

The rearrangement links TRBV20-1 to TRBJ2-7, with TRBD1 identical over 8 bases. Trimming removed 3 bases from V and 4 bases from J; junction bases left unmatched: 11. CDR1 and CDR2 from the germline V gene are DFQATT and SNEGSKA (reference sequence). CDR3 size: 15 residues. The CDR3 is CSARQRGTGLYEQYF. The CDR3 DNA is TGCAGTGCTAGGCAAAGGGGGACAGGATTATACGAGCAGTACTTC.

This clonotype was observed a few times. The CDR3 nucleotides read TGTGCCTACCAATTCTCAGCGGGAAGGTTGAATGAGCAGTTCTTC. As protein: CAYQFSAGRLNEQFF. This chain connects TRBV30 to TRBJ2-1; 7 bases align to TRBD2. The trim removed 7 bases at V and 7 bases at J, leaving 16 bases unmatched. Germline V gene sequence: CDR1 GTSNPN, CDR2 SVGIG (reference sequence). The CDR3 has 15 amino acids.

The CDR3 loop is CASRQLALREQYF. The CDR3, as DNA: TGTGCCAGCAGACAGCTCGCCCTCCGAGAGCAGTACTTC. The chain uses TRBV27 and TRBJ2-7; unclear D gene. V was trimmed by 6 bases and J by 7 bases, leaving 16 bases between them. The CDR3 runs 13 residues. Germline V gives CDR1 MNHEY, CDR2 SMNVEV (reference sequence).

This chain connects TRBV6-1 to TRBJ2-7; no definite D call. The V gene lost 5 bases and the J gene lost 2 bases, with 13 bases spanning the gap. This CDR3 contains 14 residues. Germline CDR1 and CDR2: MNHNS and SASEGT. Here the CDR3 DNA reads TGTGCCAGCAGTAGTAATGTCTTCCCCTACGAGCAGTACTTC. The encoded protein is CASSSNVFPYEQYF.

This clonotype was detected only a few times. The chain links TRBV3-1 to TRBJ2-7, with 8 bases fitting TRBD1. V trimming: 3 bases; J trimming: 4 bases; junction bases outside the gene matches: 8. The CDR3 is 15 residues long. CDR1 and CDR2 from the germline V gene are LGHDT and YNNKEL (reference sequence). The DNA for the CDR3 is TGTGCCAGCAGCCACGGACAGGGTGGAGAGTACGAGCAGTACTTC. Its translation: CASSHGQGGEYEQYF.

This clonotype was recorded a few times. The chain employs TRBV25-1 and TRBJ1-5; D perhaps matches TRBD1 (5 bases). CDR1 MGHDK and CDR2 SYGVNS come from the germline V gene. This CDR3 is built from 14 residues. V was cut by 4 bases and J by 6 bases, with 13 bases left in between. CDR3 sequence: CASSAGNFFQPQHF. DNA of the CDR3: TGTGCCAGCAGTGCAGGGAATTTTTTTCAGCCCCAGCATTTT.

This chain connects TRBV20-1 to TRBJ2-3; D not resolved. The germline V gene has CDR1 DFQATT and CDR2 SNEGSKA (reference sequence). The CDR3 is 15 amino acids. The V end was cut by 3 bases, the J end by 0 bases, with 13 bases between. CDR3 region: CSASPPPTSTDTQYF. The CDR3 nucleotides are TGCAGTGCTAGTCCCCCCCCTACAAGCACAGATACGCAGTATTTT.

The gene calls are TRBV5-1 and TRBJ1-4; no reliable D call. Trimming stripped 0 bases from V and 13 bases from J, with 13 bases between. The CDR3 consists of 13 residues. Germline CDR1 and CDR2: SGHRS and YFSETQ. The CDR3 DNA sequence: TGCGCCAGCAGCTTGGCTGGATACTCGGGACTGTTTTTT. Amino acids: CASSLAGYSGLFF. Combining the CDR3 with reference TRBV5-1 and TRBJ1-4 gives the whole variable domain KAGVTQTPRYLIKTRGQQVTLSCSPISGHRSVSWYQQTPGQGLQFLFEYFSETQRNKGNFPGRFSGRQFSNSRSEMNVSTLELGDSALYLCASSLAGYSGLFFGSGTQLSVL.

J is TRBJ2-3 and V is TRBV6-1; 9 bases map to TRBD1. The germline gives CDR1 MNHNS, CDR2 SASEGT. J was trimmed by 2 bases and V by 5 bases; bases with no gene match: 11. This CDR3 is 17 amino acids long. The CDR3 here is CASSPAPGTGHTDTQYF. The CDR3 DNA follows: TGTGCCAGCAGTCCTGCTCCCGGGACAGGGCACACAGATACGCAGTATTTT.

The chain links TRBV7-2 to TRBJ1-5, with 8 bases fitting TRBD1. Germline V gene data show CDR1 as SGHTA and CDR2 as FQGNSA. This CDR3 is built from 14 residues. V shed 7 bases and J 7 bases; nucleotides not matched to a gene: 9. Written as DNA, the CDR3 is TGTGCCAGCACAAAGGGACAGGTGGTACAGCCCCAGCATTTT. As protein: CASTKGQVVQPQHF.

This clonotype was recorded at least ten times. In nucleotides, the CDR3 is TGTGCCGGATACAGGGGAGGGCCGAACACCGGGGAGCTGTTTTTT. This translates into CAGYRGGPNTGELFF. The chain joins TRBV2 to TRBJ2-2; D possibly uses TRBD1 or TRBD2 (7 bases each). V shed 11 bases and J shed 0 bases, with 16 bases lying between them. CDR1 is SNHLY and CDR2 is FYNNEI in the germline V gene. CDR3 length: 15 residues.

The chain joins TRBV29-1 to TRBJ2-4; D is possibly TRBD2 (6 bases). The CDR3 length is 13 residues. The V gene lost 3 bases and the J gene lost 6 bases, with 12 bases spanning the gap. Germline-derived CDR1 and CDR2 are SQVTM and ANQGSEA. For the CDR3, the DNA is TGCAGCGTTGACAGAGGAGGGTCAAACATTCAGTACTTC. It encodes CSVDRGGSNIQYF.

J is TRBJ2-2 and V is TRBV12-3 or TRBV12-4; a weak D match, TRBD1 (6 bases). CDR3 length equals 16 residues. Deletions cut 3 bases from V and 2 bases from J, with 13 bases between. The CDR3 bases are TGTGCCAGCAGTTTTCGGTTGGGGACAAACACCGGGGAGCTGTTTTTT. It translates to CASSFRLGTNTGELFF.

This clonotype came up many times. The rearrangement joins TRBV7-2 to TRBJ2-1; D remains ambiguous. CDR3 length: 14 amino acids. Germline lookup yields CDR1 SGHTA and CDR2 FQGNSA. Trimming removed 1 base at V and 6 bases at J, with 10 bases between. The CDR3 DNA sequence: TGTGCCAGCAGCTTAGGAGTGACTCCCAATGAGCAGTTCTTC. It translates to CASSLGVTPNEQFF.

V and J are TRBV25-1 and TRBJ2-4; either TRBD1 or TRBD2 may supply D (5 bases each). From germline, CDR1 is MGHDK and CDR2 SYGVNS. This CDR3 is 15 amino acids long. V was shortened by 3 bases and J by 3 bases, with 12 bases between the two germline ends. CDR3 loop: CASSDFGDGKNIQYF. The DNA for the CDR3 is TGTGCCAGCAGTGACTTCGGGGACGGCAAAAACATTCAGTACTTC.

The V call is TRBV7-2, the J call TRBJ2-2; 7 nucleotides line up with TRBD1. This CDR3 is built from 15 residues. The ends lost 2 bases at V and 5 bases at J; junction bases unmatched: 5. CDR1 is SGHTA and CDR2 is FQGNSA in the germline V gene. This chain's CDR3 is CASSLRAGGTGELFF. The CDR3 region has the DNA TGTGCCAGCAGCTTAAGGGCAGGGGGTACCGGGGAGCTGTTTTTT.

This clonotype was observed a few times. J is TRBJ2-1 and V is TRBV20-1, with 14 bases that match TRBD2. The junction had 6 bases not matched to a gene; V was cut back by 6 bases and J by 8 bases. CDR1 DFQATT and CDR2 SNEGSKA come from the germline V gene (reference sequence). The CDR3 spans 14 residues. CDR3 coding DNA: TGCAGTGCGGCCGGGACTAGCGGGAGCTATGAGCAGTTCTTC. This gives the protein CSAAGTSGSYEQFF.

This clonotype was picked up a small number of times. This chain uses TRBV7-2 with TRBJ2-7; D may be TRBD1 (6 bases). The V gene lost 5 bases and the J gene lost 3 bases, with 11 bases spanning the gap. The CDR3 length is 13 residues. The germline CDR1 and CDR2 sequences are SGHTA and FQGNSA. The CDR3 DNA follows: TGTGCCAGCAGCCCAAAGACAGGCTACGAGCAGTACTTC. Translating it yields CASSPKTGYEQYF.

This clonotype showed up just a few times. V usage is TRBV27 and J usage is TRBJ1-2, with D maybe TRBD1 (6 bases). CDR1 is MNHEY and CDR2 is SMNVEV in the germline V gene (reference sequence). The length of the CDR3 is 16 residues. V was shortened by 2 bases and J by 9 bases, with 22 bases between the two germline ends. CDR3 residues: CASSLETDSTLSSYTF. The CDR3 bases are TGTGCCAGCAGTTTAGAGACGGACAGCACCTTATCCAGCTACACCTTC.

This rearrangement joins TRBV28 to TRBJ1-1; D may be TRBD1 (5 bases). This CDR3 comprises 11 residues. Germline CDR1 and CDR2: MDHEN and SYDVKM. Trimming pared 1 base from V and 11 bases from J, leaving 8 bases between. CDR3 sequence (DNA): TGTGCCAGCAGTTTATTTGGGGGGGCTTTCTTT. This gives the protein CASSLFGGAFF.

In this sample, this clonotype turned up once. The chain uses TRBV12-3 or TRBV12-4 and TRBJ2-5, with 13 bases identical to TRBD2. V lost 5 bases to trimming and J lost 5 bases; unmatched junction nucleotides: 8. The CDR3 is 16 amino acids. The CDR3 nucleotides are TGTGCCAGCAGTCTAAGGACTAGCGGGAGTGGTGAGACCCAGTACTTC. Translated: CASSLRTSGSGETQYF.

A few counts support this clonotype. The J gene is TRBJ1-5, the V gene TRBV20-1, with TRBD1 as a possible D gene (5 bases). Germline V gene data show CDR1 as DFQATT and CDR2 as SNEGSKA (reference sequence). This CDR3 comprises 14 residues. Trimming took off 6 bases at V and 1 base at J, with 13 bases between the two ends. This CDR3 reads CSAGRAGSNQPQHF. For the CDR3, the DNA is TGCAGTGCGGGACGGGCAGGGAGCAATCAGCCCCAGCATTTT.

This clonotype appeared once. In DNA, the CDR3 is TGTGCCAGCAGACCGGGACAGGGGATGTATGAGCAGTTCTTC. Protein: CASRPGQGMYEQFF. V gene TRBV6-1 combines with J gene TRBJ2-1, with 10 bases aligning to TRBD1. The CDR3 extends over 14 amino acids. The germline V gene has CDR1 MNHNS and CDR2 SASEGT. After removal of 6 bases from V and 8 bases from J, the junction contained 7 bases not matched to a gene.

In its sample, this clonotype was seen a few times. The CDR3 region is CASSPEWGSQYF. The DNA for the CDR3 is TGCGCCAGCAGCCCAGAGTGGGGCTCGCAGTATTTT. V is TRBV5-1 and J is TRBJ2-3, with D possibly matching TRBD1 (5 bases). This CDR3 is built from 12 residues. The V end was cut by 4 bases, the J end by 10 bases, with 13 bases between. In germline, CDR1 is SGHRS, CDR2 YFSETQ.

V usage is TRBV20-1 and J usage is TRBJ1-1; D gene ambiguous. The CDR3 extends over 13 amino acids. Germline CDR1 and CDR2: DFQATT and SNEGSKA (reference sequence). Trimming removed 3 bases at V and 3 bases at J, with 11 bases between. CDR3 sequence (DNA): TGCAGTGCTAGGCGACGGAGGGACACTGAAGCTTTCTTT. It codes for CSARRRRDTEAFF.